This entry concerns a single T cell receptor (beta chain). J gave up 4 bases and V 1 base, and 14 bases lay outside the gene matches. Germline loops: CDR1 LGHNA, CDR2 YNFKEQ. The CDR3 covers 18 residues. TCRdb keeps only in-frame clones here, not all; method: immunoSEQ multiplex PCR. The sample includes fewer than 200,000 clones, 82% of them seen just once. Participants were aged about 18 to 100 years, lived in 24 US areas, and enrolled virtually. This entry belongs to a study of blood T cell repertoires in COVID-19. Overall study context: Sites across the United States, Italy and Spain contributed samples from acute and convalescent COVID-19. Nucleic acid was either cDNA or gDNA, and it came from T cells, B-cell-depleted T cells, or PBMCs.

This clonotype was obtained from a woman aged 60-75 years with acute COVID-19. Material for sequencing was PBMCs or T cells enriched from blood (not recorded which). The chain uses TRBV4-2 and TRBJ2-3, with 7 nucleotides matching TRBD1. The CDR3 loop is CASSQAPRQGIIADTQYF. The CDR3 DNA follows: TGTGCCAGCAGCCAAGCCCCAAGACAGGGAATCATTGCAGATACGCAGTATTTT.